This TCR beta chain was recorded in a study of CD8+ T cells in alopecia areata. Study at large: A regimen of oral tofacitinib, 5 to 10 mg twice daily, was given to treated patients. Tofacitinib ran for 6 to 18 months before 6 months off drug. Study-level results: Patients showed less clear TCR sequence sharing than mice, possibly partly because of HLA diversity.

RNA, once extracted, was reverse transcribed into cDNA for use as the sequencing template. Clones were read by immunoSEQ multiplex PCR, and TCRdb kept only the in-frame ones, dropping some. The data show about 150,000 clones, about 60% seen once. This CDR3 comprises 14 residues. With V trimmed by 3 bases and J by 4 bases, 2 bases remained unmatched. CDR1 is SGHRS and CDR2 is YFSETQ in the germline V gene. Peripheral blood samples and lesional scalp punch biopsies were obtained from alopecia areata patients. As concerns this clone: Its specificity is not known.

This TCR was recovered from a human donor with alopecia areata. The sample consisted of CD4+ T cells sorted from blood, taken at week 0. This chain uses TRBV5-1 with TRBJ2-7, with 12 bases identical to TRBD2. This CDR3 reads CASSWTSGTYEQYF. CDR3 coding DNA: TGCGCCAGCAGCTGGACTAGCGGGACGTACGAGCAGTACTTC.